This TCR beta chain came from a study of beta chain features in type 1 diabetes. Points from the study as a whole: Shortening that was moderate but significant affected the TCRB CDR3s of Type 1 diabetes patients in all four CD4+ subsets.

Sequenced material consisted of expressed TCRB transcripts (all of the isolated RNA was reverse transcribed). The assay was immunoSEQ multiplex PCR, and TCRdb's table has in-frame clones only and misses some. This table holds about 710,000 clones, around an eighth found once. Donors contributed one heparinised blood draw apiece, averaging approximately 120 mL. This clone has just one count. Its antigen is as yet unknown. The CDR3 extends over 14 amino acids. Trimming removed 4 bases from V and 9 bases from J; junction bases left unmatched: 8. Germline-derived CDR1 and CDR2 are KGHSH and LQKENI. Sequenced sample: naive CD4+ T cells from blood. The chain is built from TRBV18 and TRBJ2-1; 8 bases line up with TRBD1. The receptor's source is a man aged 18 to 30 with type 1 diabetes. In DNA, the CDR3 is TGTGCCAGCTCACTTGAGCAGGGGGCGGCTGAGCAGTTCTTC. This codes for CASSLEQGAAEQFF. Full variable domain (remainder filled in from reference TRBV18 and TRBJ2-1): NAGVMQNPRHLVRRRGQEARLRCSPMKGHSHVYWYRQLPEEGLKFMVYLQKENIIDESGMPKERFSAEFPKEGPSILRIQQVVRGDSAAYFCASSLEQGAAEQFFGPGTRLTVL.